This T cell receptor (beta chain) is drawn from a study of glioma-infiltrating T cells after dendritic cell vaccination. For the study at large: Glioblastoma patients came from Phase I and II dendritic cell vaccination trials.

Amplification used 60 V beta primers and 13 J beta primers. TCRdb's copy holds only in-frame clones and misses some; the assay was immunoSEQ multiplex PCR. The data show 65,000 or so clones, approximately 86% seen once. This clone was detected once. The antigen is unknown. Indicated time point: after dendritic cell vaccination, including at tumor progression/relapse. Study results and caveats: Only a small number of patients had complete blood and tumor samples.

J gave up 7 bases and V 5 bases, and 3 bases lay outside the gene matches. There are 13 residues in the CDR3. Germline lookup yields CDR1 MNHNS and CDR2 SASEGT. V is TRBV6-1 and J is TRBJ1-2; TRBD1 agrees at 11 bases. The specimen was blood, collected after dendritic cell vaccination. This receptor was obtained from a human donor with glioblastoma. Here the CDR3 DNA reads TGTGCCAGCAGTAGGGGACAGGGGGTTGGCTACACCTTC. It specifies CASSRGQGVGYTF.